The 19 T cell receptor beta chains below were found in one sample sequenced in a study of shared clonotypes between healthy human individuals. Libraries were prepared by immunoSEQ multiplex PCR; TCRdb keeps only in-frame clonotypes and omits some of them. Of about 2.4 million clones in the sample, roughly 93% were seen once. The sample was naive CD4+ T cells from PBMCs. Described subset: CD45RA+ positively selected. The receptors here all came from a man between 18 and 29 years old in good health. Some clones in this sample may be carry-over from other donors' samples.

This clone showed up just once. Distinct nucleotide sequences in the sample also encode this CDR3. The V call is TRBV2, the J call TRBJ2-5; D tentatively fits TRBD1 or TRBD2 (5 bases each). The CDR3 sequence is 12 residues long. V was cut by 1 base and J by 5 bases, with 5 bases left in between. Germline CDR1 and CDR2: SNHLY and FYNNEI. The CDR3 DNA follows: TGTGCCAGCAGTGAAGGGGGGGAGACCCAGTACTTC. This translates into CASSEGGETQYF. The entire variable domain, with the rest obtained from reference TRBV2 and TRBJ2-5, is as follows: EPEVTQTPSHQVTQMGQEVILRCVPISNHLYFYWYRQILGQKVEFLVSFYNNEISEKSEIFDDQFSVERPDGSNFTLKIRSTKLEDSAMYFCASSEGGETQYFGPGTRLLVL.

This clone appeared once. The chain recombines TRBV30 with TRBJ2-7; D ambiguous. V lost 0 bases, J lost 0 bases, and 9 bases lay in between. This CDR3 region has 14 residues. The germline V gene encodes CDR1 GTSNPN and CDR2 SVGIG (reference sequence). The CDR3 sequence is CAWSVRSSSYEQYF. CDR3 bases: TGTGCCTGGAGTGTACGGTCGTCCTCCTACGAGCAGTACTTC.

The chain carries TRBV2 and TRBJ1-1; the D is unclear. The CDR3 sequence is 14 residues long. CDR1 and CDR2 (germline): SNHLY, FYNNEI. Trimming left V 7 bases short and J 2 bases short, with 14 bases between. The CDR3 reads CASMLLQINTEAFF. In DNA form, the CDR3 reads TGTGCCAGCATGCTGCTACAAATTAACACTGAAGCTTTCTTT.

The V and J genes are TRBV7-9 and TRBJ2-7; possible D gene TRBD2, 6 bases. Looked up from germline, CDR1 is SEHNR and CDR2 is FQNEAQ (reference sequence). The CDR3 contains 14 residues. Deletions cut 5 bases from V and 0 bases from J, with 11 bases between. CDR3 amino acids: CASSRRESSYEQYF. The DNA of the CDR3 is TGTGCCAGCAGCCGACGGGAGTCCTCCTACGAGCAGTACTTC.

CDR3 bases: TGTGCCAGCAGTTTACGGACGGGACAGGGTGTGGCCGAGCAGTACTTC. This sequence encodes CASSLRTGQGVAEQYF. This chain uses TRBV27 with TRBJ2-7; 9 bases fit TRBD1. The CDR3 length is 16 residues. CDR1 MNHEY and CDR2 SMNVEV come from the germline V gene (reference sequence). Trimming cost V 2 bases and J 6 bases; bases outside gene matches: 11.

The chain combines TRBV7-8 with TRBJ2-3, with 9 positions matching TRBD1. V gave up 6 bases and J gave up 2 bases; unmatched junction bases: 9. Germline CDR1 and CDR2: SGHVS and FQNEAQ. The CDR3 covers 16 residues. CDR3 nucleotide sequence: TGTGCCAGCAGGGGACAGGGAATCCACGCCACAGATACGCAGTATTTT. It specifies CASRGQGIHATDTQYF.

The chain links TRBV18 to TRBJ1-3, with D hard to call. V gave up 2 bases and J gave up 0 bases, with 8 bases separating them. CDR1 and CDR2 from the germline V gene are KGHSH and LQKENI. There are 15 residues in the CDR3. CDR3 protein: CASSPSQDSGNTIYF. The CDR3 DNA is TGTGCCAGCTCACCATCCCAGGACTCTGGAAACACCATATATTTT.

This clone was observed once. As DNA, the CDR3 is TGTGCCAGCAGTTCCCCGGACAGGGACGGCTACACCTTC. It specifies CASSSPDRDGYTF. The V and J genes are TRBV28 and TRBJ1-2; 8 positions agree with TRBD1. The V and J ends lost 4 bases and 8 bases, in that order; junction bases with no gene match: 6. Germline V CDR1 and CDR2: MDHEN, SYDVKM. The CDR3 has 13 amino acids.

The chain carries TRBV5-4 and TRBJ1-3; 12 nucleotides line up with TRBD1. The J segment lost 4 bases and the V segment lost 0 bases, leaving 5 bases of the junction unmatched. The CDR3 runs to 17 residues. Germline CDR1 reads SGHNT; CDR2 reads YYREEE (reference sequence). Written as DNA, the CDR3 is TGTGCCAGCAGCTTGGGAGGGACAGGGGGCGCGGGAAACACCATATATTTT. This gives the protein CASSLGGTGGAGNTIYF.

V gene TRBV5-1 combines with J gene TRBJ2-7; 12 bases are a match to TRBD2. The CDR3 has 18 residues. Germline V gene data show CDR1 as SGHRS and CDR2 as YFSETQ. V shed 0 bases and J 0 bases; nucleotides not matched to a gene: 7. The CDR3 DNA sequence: TGCGCCAGCAGCTTGGCCCGGACTAGCGGGATCGTCTCCTACGAGCAGTACTTC. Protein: CASSLARTSGIVSYEQYF.

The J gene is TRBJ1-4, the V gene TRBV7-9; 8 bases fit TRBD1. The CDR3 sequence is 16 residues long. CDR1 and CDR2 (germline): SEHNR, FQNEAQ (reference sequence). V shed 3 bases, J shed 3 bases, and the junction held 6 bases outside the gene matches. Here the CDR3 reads CASSLATGGPNEKLFF. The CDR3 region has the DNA TGTGCCAGCAGCTTGGCTACAGGGGGGCCTAATGAAAAACTGTTTTTT.

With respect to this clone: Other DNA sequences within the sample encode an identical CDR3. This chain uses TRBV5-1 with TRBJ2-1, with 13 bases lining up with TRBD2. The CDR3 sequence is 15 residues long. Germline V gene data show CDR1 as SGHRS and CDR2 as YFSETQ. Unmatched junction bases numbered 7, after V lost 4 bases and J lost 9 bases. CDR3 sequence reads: CASSRGLAGVVEQFF. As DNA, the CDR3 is TGCGCCAGCAGCCGCGGACTAGCGGGAGTGGTTGAGCAGTTCTTC.

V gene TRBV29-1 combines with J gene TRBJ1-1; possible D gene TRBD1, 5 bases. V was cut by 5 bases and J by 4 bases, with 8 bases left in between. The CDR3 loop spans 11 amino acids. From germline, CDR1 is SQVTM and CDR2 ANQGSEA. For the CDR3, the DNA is TGCAGCGTTTCCGGGGGCACTGAAGCTTTCTTT. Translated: CSVSGGTEAFF. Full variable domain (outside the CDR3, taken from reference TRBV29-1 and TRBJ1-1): SAVISQKPSRDICQRGTSLTIQCQVDSQVTMMFWYRQQPGQSLTLIATANQGSEATYESGFVIDKFPISRPNLTFSTLTVSNMSPEDSSIYLCSVSGGTEAFFGQGTRLTVV.

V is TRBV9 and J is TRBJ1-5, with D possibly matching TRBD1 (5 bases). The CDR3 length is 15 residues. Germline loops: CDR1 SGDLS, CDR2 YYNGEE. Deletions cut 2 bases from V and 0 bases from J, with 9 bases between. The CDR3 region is CASSVGLNSNQPQHF. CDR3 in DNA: TGTGCCAGCAGCGTGGGGCTGAATAGCAATCAGCCCCAGCATTTT. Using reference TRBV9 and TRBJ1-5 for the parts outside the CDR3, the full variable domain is DSGVTQTPKHLITATGQRVTLRCSPRSGDLSVYWYQQSLDQGLQFLIQYYNGEERAKGNILERFSAQQFPDLHSELNLSSLELGDSALYFCASSVGLNSNQPQHFGDGTRLSIL.

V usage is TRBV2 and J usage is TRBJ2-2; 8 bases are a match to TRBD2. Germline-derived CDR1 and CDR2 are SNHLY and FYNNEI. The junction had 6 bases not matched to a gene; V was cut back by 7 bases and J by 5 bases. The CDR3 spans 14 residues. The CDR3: CASTGRAETGELFF. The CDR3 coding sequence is TGTGCCAGCACCGGGAGGGCCGAGACCGGGGAGCTGTTTTTT.

For the CDR3, the DNA is TGTGCCAGCATCCAGACACAAAGAACCAACTATGGCTACACCTTC. Its translation: CASIQTQRTNYGYTF. V usage is TRBV2 and J usage is TRBJ1-2; D gene ambiguous. The CDR3 is made up of 15 amino acids. Trimming cost V 7 bases and J 2 bases, with 17 bases left between them. Germline V lookup: CDR1 SNHLY, CDR2 FYNNEI.

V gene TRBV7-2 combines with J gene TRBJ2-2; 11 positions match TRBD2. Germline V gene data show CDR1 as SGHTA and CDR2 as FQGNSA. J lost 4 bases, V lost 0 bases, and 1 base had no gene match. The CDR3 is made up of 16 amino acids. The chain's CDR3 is CASSLALAGGTGELFF. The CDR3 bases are TGTGCCAGCAGCTTAGCCCTAGCGGGGGGCACCGGGGAGCTGTTTTTT.

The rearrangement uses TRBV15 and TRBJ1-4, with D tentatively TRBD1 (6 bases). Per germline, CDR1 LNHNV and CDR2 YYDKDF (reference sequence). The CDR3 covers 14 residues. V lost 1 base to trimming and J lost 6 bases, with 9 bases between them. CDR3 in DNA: TGTGCCACCAGCAGAGTGGGACAACATGAAAAACTGTTTTTT. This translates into CATSRVGQHEKLFF.

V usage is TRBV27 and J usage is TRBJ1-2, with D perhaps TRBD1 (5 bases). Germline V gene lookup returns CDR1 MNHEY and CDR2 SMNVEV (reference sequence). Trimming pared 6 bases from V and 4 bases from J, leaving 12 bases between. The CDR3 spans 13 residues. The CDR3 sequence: CASRRDGRYGYTF. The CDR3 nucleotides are TGTGCCAGCAGGCGGGACGGCCGCTATGGCTACACCTTC.